This entry features one TCR beta chain sequence. Primed by a sample-barcoded 5' primer and a J-beta primer mix, a second PCR proceeded for about 6 to 12 cycles. TCRdb reanalysed the 5' RACE reads using MiXCR and keeps one entry per CDR3 protein. The data contain about 1,000,000 distinct CDR3 sequences, more than 35% of them singletons. V lost 0 bases and J 1 base, leaving 12 bases between the germline ends. Germline CDR1 reads SGHRS; CDR2 reads YFSETQ. CDR3 length equals 16 residues. The sample is drawn from a study of blood T cells in healthy people across ages. This chain connects TRBV5-1 to TRBJ2-3; D perhaps matches TRBD2 (5 bases). Material: blood. The clonotype was recovered from a woman in her sixties in good health. DNA for the CDR3: TGCGCCAGCAGCTTGGGACGGGGATTCCGCACAGATACGCAGTATTTT. As protein: CASSLGRGFRTDTQYF.